This TCR beta chain was sequenced for a study of human T cells and chemical hapten exposure. About the study: DPC at 2% was the sensitizing agent, placed on roughly 2 cm by roughly 2 cm of upper inner arm skin. Patients got weekly scalp diphenylcyclopropenone doses over the roughly 22-week study.

Whole-study results and caveats: Sensitizing to DPC left TCRs with a frequency above 1 in 1000 unaltered. Among expanded TCRs, significantly more large CDR3 similarity clusters formed than among controls.

Documented time point: patch test 2, 6 weeks after DPC sensitization. Treatment described: therapeutic diphenylcyclopropenone sensitization with weekly scalp DPC. This clonotype came up a few times. Antigen specificity is unknown. Each CDR3 protein gets one entry after TCRdb re-called the RACE reads with MiXCR. The sample holds roughly 380,000 distinct CDR3 sequences, around 6% seen once. This CDR3 is built from 19 residues. CDR1 is LGHDT, CDR2 YNNKEL, per germline (reference sequence). J lost 1 base, V lost 0 bases, and 11 bases had no gene match. This clonotype was sampled from a woman aged 18-29 years with alopecia areata. Some clones in this sample may be carry-over from other donors' samples. This material consisted of whole blood, taken in connection with sensitization to the hapten diphenylcyclopropenone (DPC). The J gene is TRBJ2-2, the V gene TRBV3-1; 7 bases are a match to TRBD2. The CDR3 nucleotides are TGTGCCAGCAGCCAAGATCGGGTTCGCGGGACTATGAACACCGGGGAGCTGTTTTTT. This codes for CASSQDRVRGTMNTGELFF.